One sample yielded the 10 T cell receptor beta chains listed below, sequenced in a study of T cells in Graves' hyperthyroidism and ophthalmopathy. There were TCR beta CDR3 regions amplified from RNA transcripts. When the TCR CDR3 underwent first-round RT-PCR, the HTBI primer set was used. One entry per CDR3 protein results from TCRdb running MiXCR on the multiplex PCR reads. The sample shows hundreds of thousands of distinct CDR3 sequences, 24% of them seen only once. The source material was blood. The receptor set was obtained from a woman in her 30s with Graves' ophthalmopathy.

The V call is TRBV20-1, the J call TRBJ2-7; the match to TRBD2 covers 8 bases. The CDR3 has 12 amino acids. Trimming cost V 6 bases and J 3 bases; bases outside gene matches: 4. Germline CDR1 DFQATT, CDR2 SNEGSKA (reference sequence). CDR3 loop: CSANSGSYEQYF. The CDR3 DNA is TGCAGTGCGAACAGCGGGAGCTACGAGCAGTACTTC.

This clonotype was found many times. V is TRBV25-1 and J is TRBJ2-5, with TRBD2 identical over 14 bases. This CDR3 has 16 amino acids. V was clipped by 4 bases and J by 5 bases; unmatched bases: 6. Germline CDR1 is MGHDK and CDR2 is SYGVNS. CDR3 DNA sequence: TGTGCCAGCAGTGCGACTAGCGGGAGGGCCCGCGAGACCCAGTACTTC. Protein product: CASSATSGRARETQYF.

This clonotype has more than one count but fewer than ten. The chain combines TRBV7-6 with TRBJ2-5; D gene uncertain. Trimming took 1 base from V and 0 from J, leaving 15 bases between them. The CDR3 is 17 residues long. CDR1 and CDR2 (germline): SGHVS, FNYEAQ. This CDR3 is CASSLGYRTSYQETQYF. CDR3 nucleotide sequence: TGTGCCAGCAGCTTAGGATACCGTACTTCGTACCAAGAGACCCAGTACTTC.

CDR3 bases: TGTGCCAGCAGCACGCCCCCCGGGACTAGCGATAACACCGGGGAGCTGTTTTTT. Translation: CASSTPPGTSDNTGELFF. The chain is built from TRBV9 and TRBJ2-2; 10 nucleotides align to TRBD2. CDR3 size: 18 residues. The germline V gene encodes CDR1 SGDLS and CDR2 YYNGEE. V gave up 4 bases and J gave up 2 bases; unmatched junction bases: 11.

DNA of the CDR3: TGTGCCAGCAGCTTAGCTTTCGGGATTTACGAGCAGTACTTC. This gives the protein CASSLAFGIYEQYF. The chain links TRBV11-2 to TRBJ2-7; tentatively, D is TRBD2 (5 bases). Per the germline V gene, CDR1 is SGHAT and CDR2 is FQNNGV. The length of the CDR3 is 14 residues. V lost 1 base, J lost 4 bases, and 11 bases lay in between.

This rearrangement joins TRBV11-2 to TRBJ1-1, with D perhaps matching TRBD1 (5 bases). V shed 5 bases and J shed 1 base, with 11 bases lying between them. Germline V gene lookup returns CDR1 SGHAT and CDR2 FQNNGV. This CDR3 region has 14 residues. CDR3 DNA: TGTGCCAGCAGCCAGGGACGGACGAACACTGAAGCTTTCTTT. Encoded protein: CASSQGRTNTEAFF.

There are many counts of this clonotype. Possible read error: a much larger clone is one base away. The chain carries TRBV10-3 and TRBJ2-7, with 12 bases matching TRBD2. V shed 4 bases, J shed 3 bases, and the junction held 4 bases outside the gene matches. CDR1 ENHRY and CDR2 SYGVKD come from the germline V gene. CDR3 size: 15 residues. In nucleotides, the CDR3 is TGTGCCATCAGTGCCCAGACTAGCGGGGGCTACGAGCAGTACTTC. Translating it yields CAISAQTSGGYEQYF.

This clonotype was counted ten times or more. This CDR3 reads CASSLGPVGGETQYF. In DNA, the CDR3 is TGTGCCAGCAGCTTGGGCCCAGTTGGGGGAGAGACCCAGTACTTC. The V gene is TRBV7-2, the J gene TRBJ2-5; D is possibly TRBD1 or TRBD2 (5 bases each). Trimming pared 3 bases from V and 4 bases from J, leaving 15 bases between. Per the germline V gene, CDR1 is SGHTA and CDR2 is FQGNSA. The CDR3 is 15 amino acids.

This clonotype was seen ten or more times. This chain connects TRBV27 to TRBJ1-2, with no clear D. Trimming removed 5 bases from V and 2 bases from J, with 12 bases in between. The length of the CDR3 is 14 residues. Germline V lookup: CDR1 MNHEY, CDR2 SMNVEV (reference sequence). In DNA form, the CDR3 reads TGTGCCAGCAGTCCCCTGGTGGGAAACTATGGCTACACCTTC. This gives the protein CASSPLVGNYGYTF.

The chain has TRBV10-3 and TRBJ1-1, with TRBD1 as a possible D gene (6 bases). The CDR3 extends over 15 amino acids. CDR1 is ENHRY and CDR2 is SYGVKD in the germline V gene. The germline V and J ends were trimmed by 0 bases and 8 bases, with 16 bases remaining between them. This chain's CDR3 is CAISESNAGTIEAFF. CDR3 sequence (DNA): TGTGCCATCAGTGAGTCGAATGCAGGGACAATCGAAGCTTTCTTT.